This TCR beta chain was found in a study of blood T cells in healthy people across ages. This clonotype was detected only a few times. Germline CDR1 reads SGHTA; CDR2 reads FQGTGA. V lost 5 bases, J lost 8 bases, and 10 bases stayed unmatched. The CDR3 length is 15 residues. It was with a sample-barcoded 5' primer and a J-beta primer mix that a second PCR of roughly 6 to 11 cycles was run. TCRdb reprocessed the 5' RACE reads with MiXCR, giving one entry per CDR3 protein. The sample includes more than 650,000 distinct CDR3 sequences, 20% to 25% of them seen just once. The sequence was obtained from a man in his 70s in good health. The V and J genes are TRBV7-3 and TRBJ2-1; 9 bases align to TRBD1. The specimen sequenced was blood. The CDR3 reads CASSLLGQGNDEQFF. As DNA, the CDR3 is TGTGCCAGCAGCCTATTGGGACAGGGAAACGATGAGCAGTTCTTC.